Listed here are 3 T cell receptor beta chains from one sample, sequenced in a study of blood T cell repertoires in COVID-19. Sequenced by immunoSEQ multiplex PCR; TCRdb stores in-frame clones only, minus some. The sample has roughly 400,000 clones, around nine tenths seen once. Sequences were obtained from PBMCs or T cells enriched from blood (not recorded which). The source of these receptors is a young woman who had been exposed to COVID-19.

This chain links TRBV7-2 with TRBJ1-1; D gene ambiguous. The CDR3 length is 15 residues. Germline V gene sequence: CDR1 SGHTA, CDR2 FQGNSA. V was pared by 4 bases and J by 1 base, with 13 bases between. CDR3 loop: CASSSEGAWNTEAFF. CDR3 sequence (DNA): TGTGCCAGCAGCTCGGAGGGAGCCTGGAACACTGAAGCTTTCTTT.

The rearrangement links TRBV19 to TRBJ1-5; TRBD1 matches 8 bases. With 0 bases clipped from V and 3 bases from J, the junction kept 16 bases outside the gene matches. The CDR3 totals 20 residues. In germline, CDR1 is LNHDA, CDR2 SQIVND (reference sequence). The CDR3 loop reads CASSIDDRGRRSFSNQPQHF. The CDR3 nucleotides are TGTGCCAGTAGTATAGATGACAGGGGCCGGAGGAGTTTTTCCAATCAGCCCCAGCATTTT.

This clone appeared once. The V call is TRBV14, the J call TRBJ2-1, with D unclear. V gave up 0 bases and J gave up 4 bases, with 13 bases separating them. Germline V lookup: CDR1 SGHDN, CDR2 FVKESK. The CDR3 contains 16 residues. CDR3 DNA sequence: TGTGCCAGCAGCCAAGATAGAGTGAGAAATTACAATGAGCAGTTCTTC. Residues: CASSQDRVRNYNEQFF.